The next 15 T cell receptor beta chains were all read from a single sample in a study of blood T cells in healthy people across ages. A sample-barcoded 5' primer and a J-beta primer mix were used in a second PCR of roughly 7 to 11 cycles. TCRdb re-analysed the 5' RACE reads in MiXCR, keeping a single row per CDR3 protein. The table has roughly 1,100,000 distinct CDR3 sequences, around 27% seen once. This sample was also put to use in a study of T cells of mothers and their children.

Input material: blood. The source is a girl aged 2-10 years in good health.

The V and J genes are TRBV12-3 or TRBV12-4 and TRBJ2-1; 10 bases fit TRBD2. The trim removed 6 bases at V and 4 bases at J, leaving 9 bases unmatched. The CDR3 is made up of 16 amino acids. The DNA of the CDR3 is TGTGCCAGCAGCCGATTACTAGCGGGGCTATACAATGAGCAGTTCTTC. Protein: CASSRLLAGLYNEQFF.

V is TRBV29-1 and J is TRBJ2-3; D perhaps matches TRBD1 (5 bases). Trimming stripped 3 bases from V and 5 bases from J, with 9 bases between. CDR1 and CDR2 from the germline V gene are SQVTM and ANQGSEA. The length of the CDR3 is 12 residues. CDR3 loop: CSVDQGIDTQYF. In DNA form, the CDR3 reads TGCAGCGTTGATCAGGGTATAGATACGCAGTATTTT.

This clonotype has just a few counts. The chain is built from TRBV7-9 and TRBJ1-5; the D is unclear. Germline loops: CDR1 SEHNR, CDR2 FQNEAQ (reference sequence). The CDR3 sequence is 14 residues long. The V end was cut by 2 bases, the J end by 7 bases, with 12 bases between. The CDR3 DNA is TGTGCCAGCAGCTTAAGAAATTTCCTCCAGCCCCAGCATTTT. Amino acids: CASSLRNFLQPQHF. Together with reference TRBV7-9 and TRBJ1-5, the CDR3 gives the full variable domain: DTGVSQNPRHKITKRGQNVTFRCDPISEHNRLYWYRQTLGQGPEFLTYFQNEAQLEKSRLLSDRFSAERPKGSFSTLEIQRTEQGDSAMYLCASSLRNFLQPQHFGDGTRLSIL.

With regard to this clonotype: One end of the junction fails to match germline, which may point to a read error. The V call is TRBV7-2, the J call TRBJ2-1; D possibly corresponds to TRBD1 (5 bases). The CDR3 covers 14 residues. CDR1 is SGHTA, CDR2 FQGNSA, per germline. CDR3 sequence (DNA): TGTGCCAGCAGCTTAGGGAGCTTGGACAATGAGCAATTCTTC. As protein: CASSLGSLDNEQFF.

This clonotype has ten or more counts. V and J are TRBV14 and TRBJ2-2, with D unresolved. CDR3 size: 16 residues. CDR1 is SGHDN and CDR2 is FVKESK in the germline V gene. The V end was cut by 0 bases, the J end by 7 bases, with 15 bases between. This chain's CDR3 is CASSQDFGPLVGELFF. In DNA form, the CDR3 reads TGTGCCAGCAGCCAAGATTTCGGGCCTTTAGTCGGGGAGCTGTTTTTT.

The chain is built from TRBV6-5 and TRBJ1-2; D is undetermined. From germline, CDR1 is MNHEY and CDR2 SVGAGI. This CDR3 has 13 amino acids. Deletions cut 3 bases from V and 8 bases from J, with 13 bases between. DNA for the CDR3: TGTGCCAGCAGTTATATACCGGCGCAGGGCTACACCTTC. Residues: CASSYIPAQGYTF.

CDR3 amino acids: CASSYSRSGRETQYF. Here the CDR3 DNA reads TGTGCCAGCAGTTATTCCCGGTCGGGGAGGGAGACCCAGTACTTC. The chain joins TRBV6-5 to TRBJ2-5; perhaps TRBD2 as D (6 bases). CDR1 MNHEY and CDR2 SVGAGI come from the germline V gene. The CDR3 contains 15 residues. V was clipped by 3 bases and J by 5 bases, with 16 bases between them.

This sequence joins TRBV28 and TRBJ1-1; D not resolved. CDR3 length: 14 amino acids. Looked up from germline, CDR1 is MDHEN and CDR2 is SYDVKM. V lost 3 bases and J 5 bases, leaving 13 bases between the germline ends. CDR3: CASSFWQLGTEAFF. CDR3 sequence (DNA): TGTGCCAGCAGTTTTTGGCAGTTGGGGACTGAAGCTTTCTTT.

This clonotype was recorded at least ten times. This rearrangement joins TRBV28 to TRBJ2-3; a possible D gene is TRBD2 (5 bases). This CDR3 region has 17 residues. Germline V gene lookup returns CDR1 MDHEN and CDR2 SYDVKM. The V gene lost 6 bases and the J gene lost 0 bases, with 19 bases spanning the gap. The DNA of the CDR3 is TGTGCCAGCAGCCCAATCTTTGGGAGCGGCAGCACAGATACGCAGTATTTT. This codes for CASSPIFGSGSTDTQYF.

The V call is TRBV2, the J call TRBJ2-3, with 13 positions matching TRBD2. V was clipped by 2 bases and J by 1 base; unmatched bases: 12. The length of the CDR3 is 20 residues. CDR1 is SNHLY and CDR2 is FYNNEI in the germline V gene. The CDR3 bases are TGTGCCAGCAGTGAAAGGGGACTAGCGGGGCCCTTTCTTCGCACAGATACGCAGTATTTT. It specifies CASSERGLAGPFLRTDTQYF.

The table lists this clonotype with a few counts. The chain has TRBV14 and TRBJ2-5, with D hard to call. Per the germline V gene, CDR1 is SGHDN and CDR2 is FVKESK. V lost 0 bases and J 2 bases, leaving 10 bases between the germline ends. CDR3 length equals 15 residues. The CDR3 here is CASSQDAVLQETQYF. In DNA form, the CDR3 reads TGTGCCAGCAGCCAAGATGCAGTTTTGCAAGAGACCCAGTACTTC.

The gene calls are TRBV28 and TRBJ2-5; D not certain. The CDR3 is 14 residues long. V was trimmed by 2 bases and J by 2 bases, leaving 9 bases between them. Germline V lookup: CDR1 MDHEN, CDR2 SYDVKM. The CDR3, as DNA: TGTGCCAGCAGTTTACGTCTAGAACAAGAGACCCAGTACTTC. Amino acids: CASSLRLEQETQYF.

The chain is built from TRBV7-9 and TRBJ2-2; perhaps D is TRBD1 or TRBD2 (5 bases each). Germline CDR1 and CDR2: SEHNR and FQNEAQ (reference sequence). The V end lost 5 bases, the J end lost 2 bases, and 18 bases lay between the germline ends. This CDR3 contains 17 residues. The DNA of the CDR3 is TGTGCCAGCAGCCCGCAACCCGGGACCACTAACACCGGGGAGCTGTTTTTT. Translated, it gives CASSPQPGTTNTGELFF.

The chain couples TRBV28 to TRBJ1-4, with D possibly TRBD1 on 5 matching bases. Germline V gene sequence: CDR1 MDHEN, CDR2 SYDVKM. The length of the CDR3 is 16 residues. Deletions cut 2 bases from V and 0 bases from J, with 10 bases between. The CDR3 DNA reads TGTGCCAGCAGTTTAACGACAGATGCAACTAATGAAAAACTGTTTTTT. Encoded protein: CASSLTTDATNEKLFF.

CDR3 sequence reads: CASSFSSFTDTQYF. The CDR3 coding sequence is TGTGCCAGCAGCTTTTCCTCCTTCACAGATACGCAGTATTTT. This chain links TRBV7-3 with TRBJ2-3; D is unclear. The CDR3 runs 14 residues. Germline values: CDR1 SGHTA, CDR2 FQGTGA. V lost 3 bases, J lost 2 bases, and 9 bases lay in between.